The 32 T cell receptor beta chains presented below share a single source sample, sequenced in a study of early T cells in non-severe SARS-CoV-2 infection. TCRdb itself ran the 5' RACE reads through MiXCR, one entry per CDR3 protein. There are tens of thousands of distinct CDR3 sequences in the sample; approximately 15% occur only once, and about 4% lies in the top ten. This specimen consisted of whole blood, obtained at baseline. The receptors were sampled from an adult who was a healthcare worker with PCR-confirmed SARS-CoV-2 infection or an uninfected control (not recorded which).

The chain joins TRBV12-3 or TRBV12-4 to TRBJ2-2; D uncertain. Trimming took 5 bases from V and 7 from J, leaving 11 bases between them. CDR3 size: 13 residues. CDR3 nucleotides: TGTGCCAGCAGTCCAACGACAATCGGGGAGCTGTTTTTT. Amino acids: CASSPTTIGELFF.

This clonotype was observed a handful of times. This chain uses TRBV3-1 with TRBJ1-1; D gene unclear. The germline CDR1 and CDR2 sequences are LGHDT and YNNKEL (reference sequence). The CDR3 is made up of 14 amino acids. V gave up 0 bases and J gave up 1 base, with 6 bases separating them. The CDR3 spells CASSQEGRNTEAFF. The CDR3 nucleotides read TGTGCCAGCAGCCAAGAGGGAAGGAACACTGAAGCTTTCTTT.

This chain connects TRBV5-6 to TRBJ1-1; D possibly corresponds to TRBD1 (5 bases). Germline CDR1 reads SGHDT; CDR2 reads YYEEEE. The CDR3 contains 14 residues. V was shortened by 4 bases and J by 7 bases, with 17 bases between the two germline ends. DNA for the CDR3: TGTGCCAGCAGCCCTTGGGGCCGGGCAGTTGAAGCTTTCTTT. Protein sequence: CASSPWGRAVEAFF.

The chain recombines TRBV18 with TRBJ1-5; 8 bases map to TRBD1. CDR3 length: 13 residues. Germline V gives CDR1 KGHSH, CDR2 LQKENI. Trimming at V came to 4 bases and at J to 4 bases, leaving 0 bases not matched to a gene. In DNA form, the CDR3 reads TGTGCCAGCTCACGGGACAGGAATCAGCCCCAGCATTTT. This sequence encodes CASSRDRNQPQHF.

This chain connects TRBV3-1 to TRBJ2-2; possibly TRBD1 or TRBD2 for D (5 bases each). Looked up from germline, CDR1 is LGHDT and CDR2 is YNNKEL (reference sequence). Trimming left V 3 bases short and J 4 bases short, with 12 bases between. This CDR3 has 15 residues. The CDR3 bases are TGTGCCAGCAGCCATGGGACGGATCTCACCGGGGAGCTGTTTTTT. As protein: CASSHGTDLTGELFF.

This clonotype came up many times. The V and J genes are TRBV2 and TRBJ2-3, with a possible D match to TRBD2 (6 bases). This CDR3 has 11 residues. From germline, CDR1 is SNHLY and CDR2 FYNNEI. Trimming took off 8 bases at V and 7 bases at J, with 10 bases between the two ends. CDR3 sequence: CASDGGNTQYF. CDR3 nucleotides: TGTGCCAGCGATGGGGGGAATACGCAGTATTTT. Based on the CDR3 plus reference TRBV2 and TRBJ2-3, the full variable domain is EPEVTQTPSHQVTQMGQEVILRCVPISNHLYFYWYRQILGQKVEFLVSFYNNEISEKSEIFDDQFSVERPDGSNFTLKIRSTKLEDSAMYFCASDGGNTQYFGPGTRLTVL.

The chain links TRBV20-1 to TRBJ2-7; the match to TRBD2 covers 12 bases. With V trimmed by 4 bases and J by 1 base, 5 bases remained unmatched. The CDR3 extends over 15 amino acids. The V gene's germline CDR1 is DFQATT and CDR2 SNEGSKA (reference sequence). This CDR3 is CSATGLAGTSYEQYF. In DNA form, the CDR3 reads TGCAGTGCTACCGGACTAGCGGGGACATCCTACGAGCAGTACTTC.

In its sample, this clonotype was seen a few times. The V call is TRBV18, the J call TRBJ2-6; weak D call: TRBD1 (5 bases). The ends were cut back, 0 bases at V and 2 bases at J, with 14 bases in the middle. Germline CDR1 KGHSH, CDR2 LQKENI. This CDR3 region has 18 residues. The CDR3 bases are TGTGCCAGCTCACCACCAGGGTTTGGGGCAACTGGGGCCAACGTCCTGACTTTC. Amino acids: CASSPPGFGATGANVLTF. Full variable domain (rest looked up from reference TRBV18 and TRBJ2-6): NAGVMQNPRHLVRRRGQEARLRCSPMKGHSHVYWYRQLPEEGLKFMVYLQKENIIDESGMPKERFSAEFPKEGPSILRIQQVVRGDSAAYFCASSPPGFGATGANVLTFGAGSRLTVL.

In its sample, this clonotype was seen many times. The chain joins TRBV7-2 to TRBJ2-2; D possibly uses TRBD1 or TRBD2 (5 bases each). CDR3 length equals 16 residues. Germline V gene lookup returns CDR1 SGHTA and CDR2 FQGNSA. Trimming left V 5 bases short and J 0 bases short, with 13 bases between. CDR3 amino acids: CASSLRGFANTGELFF. The DNA of the CDR3 is TGTGCCAGCAGCCTCCGGGGCTTCGCGAACACCGGGGAGCTGTTTTTT.

The sample holds a few counts of this clonotype. V and J are TRBV11-3 and TRBJ1-1; 9 bases fit TRBD1. Germline CDR1 SGHNT, CDR2 YENEEA. There are 14 residues in the CDR3. J was trimmed by 8 bases and V by 5 bases; bases with no gene match: 9. This CDR3 is CASSRTTGTGEAFF. The CDR3 coding sequence is TGTGCCAGCAGCCGTACGACTGGGACAGGGGAAGCTTTCTTT.

The rearrangement uses TRBV6-1 and TRBJ2-7, with a tentative D call TRBD1 (6 bases). There are 15 residues in the CDR3. V lost 1 base, J lost 3 bases, and 13 bases lay in between. Germline V gene lookup returns CDR1 MNHNS and CDR2 SASEGT. The CDR3 here is CASSEDRASLYEQYF. The CDR3 coding sequence is TGTGCCAGCAGTGAAGACAGGGCGTCACTCTACGAGCAGTACTTC.

This chain joins TRBV11-2 and TRBJ2-2; D call uncertain. The CDR3 has 17 amino acids. Per germline, CDR1 SGHAT and CDR2 FQNNGV. Trimming took 5 bases from V and 7 from J, leaving 23 bases between them. The CDR3 reads CASSEKPTAPKFGELFF. The CDR3 DNA follows: TGTGCCAGCAGCGAAAAACCGACGGCCCCGAAGTTCGGGGAGCTGTTTTTT.

Ten or more counts support this clonotype. The chain employs TRBV28 and TRBJ2-7; 7 bases match TRBD2. Germline V gene sequence: CDR1 MDHEN, CDR2 SYDVKM. V shed 2 bases, J shed 2 bases, and the junction held 9 bases outside the gene matches. The CDR3 length is 16 residues. The CDR3 protein is CASSLNSAGAPYEQYF. The CDR3 coding sequence is TGTGCCAGCAGTTTAAATTCGGCGGGAGCCCCCTACGAGCAGTACTTC.

The CDR3 region has the DNA TGCGCCAGCAGTGAGTCGGCGACACCCAACTACGAGCAGTACTTC. This gives the protein CASSESATPNYEQYF. The V and J genes are TRBV10-2 and TRBJ2-7; no reliable D call. The germline V gene has CDR1 WSHSY and CDR2 SAAADI. The CDR3 extends over 15 amino acids. V gave up 0 bases and J gave up 3 bases, with 12 bases separating them.

The V call is TRBV11-2, the J call TRBJ2-7, with 9 positions matching TRBD1. Germline lookup yields CDR1 SGHAT and CDR2 FQNNGV. The CDR3 has 15 residues. V dropped 5 bases and J dropped 2; count of bases not matched to a gene: 7. CDR3 coding DNA: TGTGCCAGCAGCCGGACCGGGACAGGGACCTACGAGCAGTACTTC. Its protein is CASSRTGTGTYEQYF.

J is TRBJ1-2 and V is TRBV12-3 or TRBV12-4; D is possibly TRBD1 (5 bases). Deletions cut 4 bases from V and 6 bases from J, with 12 bases between. The CDR3 loop spans 13 amino acids. Here the CDR3 reads CASSSRIGDGYTF. The CDR3 DNA follows: TGTGCCAGCAGTTCTCGGATAGGGGATGGCTACACCTTC.

The V and J genes are TRBV12-3 or TRBV12-4 and TRBJ1-2; D uncertain. The CDR3 contains 13 residues. Trimming took off 1 base at V and 3 bases at J, with 6 bases between the two ends. CDR3 DNA: TGTGCCAGCAGTTTAGGCGGATACTATGGCTACACCTTC. Amino acid sequence: CASSLGGYYGYTF.

This clonotype appeared a few times. CDR3 nucleotide sequence: TGTGCCAGCACGGGACTAGCGGGCGAGCAGTACTTC. Protein product: CASTGLAGEQYF. The chain has TRBV28 and TRBJ2-7; 12 bases are shared with TRBD2. V shed 7 bases, J shed 6 bases, and the junction held 1 base outside the gene matches. Germline assignment: CDR1 MDHEN and CDR2 SYDVKM. The length of the CDR3 is 12 residues.

This clonotype was seen ten or more times. The J gene is TRBJ2-3, the V gene TRBV12-3 or TRBV12-4; D is perhaps TRBD2 (5 bases). CDR3 size: 15 residues. V gave up 2 bases and J gave up 3 bases, with 12 bases separating them. CDR3 nucleotide sequence: TGTGCCAGCAGTTTACCGGGGTATGGGACAGATACGCAGTATTTT. It encodes CASSLPGYGTDTQYF.

The chain couples TRBV2 to TRBJ2-1; possible D gene TRBD2, 5 bases. The CDR3 runs 16 residues. Germline V gene lookup returns CDR1 SNHLY and CDR2 FYNNEI. Trimming pared 2 bases from V and 0 bases from J, leaving 11 bases between. The CDR3 spells CASSEKRHSSYNEQFF. CDR3 sequence (DNA): TGTGCCAGCAGTGAAAAGCGGCACAGCTCCTACAATGAGCAGTTCTTC.

In its sample, this clonotype is medium-sized. This chain connects TRBV7-6 to TRBJ2-2, with D perhaps TRBD1 (5 bases). The CDR3 loop spans 16 amino acids. Looked up from germline, CDR1 is SGHVS and CDR2 is FNYEAQ. Trimming removed 5 bases from V and 0 bases from J, with 13 bases in between. In DNA, the CDR3 is TGTGCCAGCAGCGGGGCGCGCAGGGCGAACACCGGGGAGCTGTTTTTT. Its translation: CASSGARRANTGELFF.

The genes are TRBV7-8 and TRBJ1-2, with D maybe TRBD1 (5 bases). The V end was cut by 5 bases, the J end by 12 bases, with 16 bases between. In germline, CDR1 is SGHVS, CDR2 FQNEAQ. The CDR3 loop spans 12 amino acids. CDR3 amino acids: CASSPPEGRNTF. The CDR3 nucleotides read TGTGCCAGCAGCCCCCCGGAGGGGAGGAACACCTTC.

With respect to this clonotype: A read error may explain this, as a much larger clone is one base away. The chain couples TRBV11-2 to TRBJ2-1, with a possible D match to TRBD2 (6 bases). The CDR3 totals 15 residues. Germline assignment: CDR1 SGHAT and CDR2 FQNNGV. The CDR3 sequence: CANSELAHSYNEQFF. For the CDR3, the DNA is TGTGCCAACAGCGAGCTAGCGCACTCCTACAATGAGCAGTTCTTC.

The gene calls are TRBV12-3 or TRBV12-4 and TRBJ1-2; 7 bases line up with TRBD1. The CDR3 consists of 16 residues. Trimming at V came to 4 bases and at J to 6 bases, leaving 14 bases not matched to a gene. The CDR3 sequence is CASSSTLLEGAHGYTF. CDR3 nucleotides: TGTGCCAGCAGTTCAACCCTCCTGGAGGGGGCCCATGGCTACACCTTC.

This clonotype was seen only a few times. J is TRBJ1-2 and V is TRBV2; tentative D call: TRBD1 (6 bases). The CDR3 loop spans 11 amino acids. V dropped 3 bases and J dropped 10 bases, with 9 bases sitting between them. Germline assignment: CDR1 SNHLY and CDR2 FYNNEI. The CDR3 coding sequence is TGTGCCAGCAGTGACCCAGGGGACTACACCTTC. Protein: CASSDPGDYTF.

The chain uses TRBV29-1 and TRBJ2-7; D possibly uses TRBD1 or TRBD2 (5 bases each). Trimming removed 7 bases at V and 7 bases at J, with 20 bases between. The CDR3 loop spans 13 amino acids. The germline V gene has CDR1 SQVTM and CDR2 ANQGSEA. The CDR3 DNA reads TGCAGCGAGGGACGCCTCTTCTTCGGGGAGCAGTACTTC. It is translated as CSEGRLFFGEQYF.

This clonotype showed up many times. The rearrangement joins TRBV7-6 to TRBJ2-7; D is unresolved. CDR1 is SGHVS and CDR2 is FNYEAQ in the germline V gene. The CDR3 covers 15 residues. Trimming pared 5 bases from V and 3 bases from J, leaving 17 bases between. The CDR3 DNA reads TGTGCCAGCAGCCCCCCGCCCGGTTCCCACTACGAGCAGTACTTC. Amino acid sequence: CASSPPPGSHYEQYF.

This clonotype is medium-sized within its sample. The chain has TRBV20-1 and TRBJ2-7, with D possibly being TRBD1 or TRBD2 (5 bases each). Looked up from germline, CDR1 is DFQATT and CDR2 is SNEGSKA (reference sequence). V lost 2 bases to trimming and J lost 12 bases, with 17 bases between them. There are 12 residues in the CDR3. The DNA for the CDR3 is TGCAGTGCTAGAAGAGAGGGGAGTCGCATGTACTTC. It yields the protein CSARREGSRMYF.

The sample holds a few counts of this clonotype. J is TRBJ1-1 and V is TRBV12-3 or TRBV12-4; unclear D gene. V lost 2 bases to trimming and J lost 3 bases, with 10 bases between them. The CDR3 extends over 14 amino acids. The CDR3 nucleotides are TGTGCCAGCAGTTTATCCTTCAGGTACACTGAAGCTTTCTTT. Translating gives CASSLSFRYTEAFF.

V is TRBV20-1 and J is TRBJ1-2; 7 bases agree with TRBD1. The V gene end was trimmed by 3 bases and the J gene end by 10 bases; junction bases not matched to a gene: 14. This CDR3 is 14 amino acids long. Looked up from germline, CDR1 is DFQATT and CDR2 is SNEGSKA (reference sequence). The DNA for the CDR3 is TGCAGTGCTAGTGGCCTTAGACAGGGAAGGGACTACACCTTC. It yields the protein CSASGLRQGRDYTF.

This clonotype was detected a few times. CDR3 DNA sequence: TGTGCCAGCAGCTTAGGGGCTAGCCTCGAGCAGTACTTC. Its protein is CASSLGASLEQYF. V usage is TRBV7-6 and J usage is TRBJ2-7; the D gene is possibly TRBD2 (5 bases). CDR1 SGHVS and CDR2 FNYEAQ come from the germline V gene. The CDR3 loop spans 13 amino acids. V was pared by 1 base and J by 6 bases, with 10 bases between. The whole variable domain, filled in from reference TRBV7-6 and TRBJ2-7, reads GAGVSQSPRYKVTKRGQDVALRCDPISGHVSLYWYRQALGQGPEFLTYFNYEAQQDKSGLPNDRFSAERPEGSISTLTIQRTEQRDSAMYRCASSLGASLEQYFGPGTRLTVT.

A few counts support this clonotype. V usage is TRBV20-1 and J usage is TRBJ1-4; D remains unclear. CDR1 and CDR2 (germline): DFQATT, SNEGSKA (reference sequence). The CDR3 runs to 12 residues. V lost 3 bases and J 3 bases, leaving 5 bases between the germline ends. The CDR3 here is CSARGSNEKLFF. CDR3 in DNA: TGCAGTGCTAGGGGCTCTAATGAAAAACTGTTTTTT.